These 20 T cell receptor beta chains were all obtained from the same sample, sequenced in a study of beta chain features in type 1 diabetes. The entirety of the isolated RNA underwent reverse transcription, so expressed TCRB transcripts were sequenced. Libraries were prepared by immunoSEQ multiplex PCR; TCRdb keeps only in-frame clonotypes and omits some of them. The data contain around 360,000 clones, over 9.5% of them singletons. These receptors' targets are unknown. Study-wide points: Shortening that was moderate but significant affected the TCRB CDR3s of Type 1 diabetes patients in all four CD4+ subsets.

The specimen was naive CD4+ T cells from blood. The receptors shown here come from a woman between 18 and 29 years old with type 1 diabetes.

This clone has more than one count but fewer than ten. This rearrangement joins TRBV15 to TRBJ1-6; the D is unclear. The germline V gene has CDR1 LNHNV and CDR2 YYDKDF (reference sequence). The CDR3 covers 16 residues. Trimming took off 3 bases at V and 7 bases at J, with 16 bases between the two ends. In nucleotides, the CDR3 is TGTGCCACCAGCAGTCTCCCCCGGAGCCCCAATTCACCCCTCCACTTT. Translation gives CATSSLPRSPNSPLHF.

The V and J genes are TRBV19 and TRBJ2-2; weak D call: TRBD1 (6 bases). V shed 6 bases and J shed 5 bases, with 10 bases lying between them. This CDR3 has 13 residues. The germline gives CDR1 LNHDA, CDR2 SQIVND (reference sequence). The CDR3 here is CASSWQGTGELFF. For the CDR3, the DNA is TGTGCCAGTAGCTGGCAGGGGACCGGGGAGCTGTTTTTT. Combining the CDR3 with reference TRBV19 and TRBJ2-2 gives the whole variable domain DGGITQSPKYLFRKEGQNVTLSCEQNLNHDAMYWYRQDPGQGLRLIYYSQIVNDFQKGDIAEGYSVSREKKESFPLTVTSAQKNPTAFYLCASSWQGTGELFFGEGSRLTVL.

Worth noting for this clone: Other DNA sequences from this sample encode an identical CDR3 as well. The V gene is TRBV4-1, the J gene TRBJ2-3; D ambiguous. The CDR3 covers 12 residues. From germline, CDR1 is MGHRA and CDR2 YSYEKL. V gave up 1 base and J gave up 4 bases, with 3 bases separating them. The CDR3 region is CASSQVADTQYF. The CDR3 nucleotides are TGCGCCAGCAGCCAAGTAGCAGATACGCAGTATTTT.

V and J are TRBV19 and TRBJ1-2, with a weak D call TRBD1 (5 bases). This CDR3 is 15 amino acids long. Per the germline V gene, CDR1 is LNHDA and CDR2 is SQIVND (reference sequence). V shed 4 bases and J shed 2 bases, with 14 bases lying between them. The CDR3 loop is CASSTGKATNYGYTF. The CDR3 DNA reads TGTGCCAGTAGTACAGGGAAGGCAACCAACTATGGCTACACCTTC.

The chain is built from TRBV4-3 and TRBJ2-5; possible D gene TRBD1, 6 bases. V lost 2 bases to trimming and J lost 1 base, with 11 bases between them. Germline V gene sequence: CDR1 LGHNA, CDR2 YSLEER. This CDR3 comprises 15 residues. The CDR3 here is CASSQQTGRQETQYF. The CDR3 DNA sequence: TGCGCCAGCAGCCAACAGACAGGACGCCAAGAGACCCAGTACTTC.

J is TRBJ1-5 and V is TRBV15; D might be TRBD1 (5 bases). V lost 5 bases and J lost 2, with 10 bases in between. This CDR3 has 14 residues. Germline V lookup: CDR1 LNHNV, CDR2 YYDKDF (reference sequence). CDR3 residues: CATSGRAGNQPQHF. The DNA of the CDR3 is TGTGCCACCAGCGGCAGGGCCGGCAATCAGCCCCAGCATTTT.

This clone was observed a few times. The chain employs TRBV5-1 and TRBJ2-7, with 8 bases that match TRBD1. V shed 3 bases, J shed 9 bases, and the junction held 8 bases outside the gene matches. The CDR3 consists of 13 residues. Germline V CDR1 and CDR2: SGHRS, YFSETQ. The CDR3 bases are TGCGCCAGCAGCTCCGGACAGGGAGAAGCGCAGTACTTC. It is translated as CASSSGQGEAQYF.

In this sample, this clone turned up a few times. The V and J genes are TRBV25-1 and TRBJ1-2, with D hard to call. The CDR3 sequence is 13 residues long. V was clipped by 4 bases and J by 7 bases, with 13 bases between them. Germline V lookup: CDR1 MGHDK, CDR2 SYGVNS. The chain's CDR3 is CASSAGFGGGYTF. DNA of the CDR3: TGTGCCAGCAGTGCGGGCTTCGGAGGTGGCTACACCTTC.

The rearrangement links TRBV30 to TRBJ2-7; D ambiguous. This CDR3 is 14 amino acids long. V gave up 0 bases and J gave up 7 bases, with 16 bases separating them. CDR1 GTSNPN and CDR2 SVGIG come from the germline V gene (reference sequence). CDR3 DNA sequence: TGTGCCTGGAGTGTTGGTGGGTTGGGCTCGGAGCAGTACTTC. Translating it yields CAWSVGGLGSEQYF.

The chain combines TRBV14 with TRBJ2-5; TRBD2 is a possible D gene (5 bases). V lost 4 bases and J 5 bases, leaving 11 bases between the germline ends. Looked up from germline, CDR1 is SGHDN and CDR2 is FVKESK. CDR3 length: 13 residues. The CDR3 loop is CASSRLTAETQYF. As DNA, the CDR3 is TGTGCCAGCAGCCGACTAACCGCGGAGACCCAGTACTTC. The entire variable domain, with the rest obtained from reference TRBV14 and TRBJ2-5, is as follows: EAGVTQFPSHSVIEKGQTVTLRCDPISGHDNLYWYRRVMGKEIKFLLHFVKESKQDESGMPNNRFLAERTGGTYSTLKVQPAELEDSGVYFCASSRLTAETQYFGPGTRLLVL.

In this sample, this clone turned up a few times. The chain carries TRBV29-1 and TRBJ2-1; 10 bases fit TRBD2. V was pared by 7 bases and J by 3 bases, with 9 bases of the junction left unmatched. Germline V lookup: CDR1 SQVTM, CDR2 ANQGSEA. The CDR3 extends over 15 amino acids. DNA for the CDR3: TGCAGCGACCTCAGCTTAGCGGGGGGCTACAATGAGCAGTTCTTC. Amino acids: CSDLSLAGGYNEQFF.

This clone was counted between two and nine times. This CDR3 reads CSGLLGPGMNTEAFF. CDR3 DNA: TGCAGCGGCTTGCTAGGGCCAGGGATGAACACTGAAGCTTTCTTT. The V and J genes are TRBV29-1 and TRBJ1-1, with D possibly matching TRBD1 (5 bases). The CDR3 totals 15 residues. In germline, CDR1 is SQVTM, CDR2 ANQGSEA. V was shortened by 7 bases and J by 0 bases, with 18 bases between the two germline ends.

This clone was seen only a few times. The chain is built from TRBV5-1 and TRBJ2-1; no clear D gene. The CDR3 totals 13 residues. Trimming removed 7 bases from V and 7 bases from J, with 15 bases in between. The V gene's germline CDR1 is SGHRS and CDR2 YFSETQ. Here the CDR3 reads CASWAPSTNEQFF. The CDR3 nucleotides are TGCGCCAGCTGGGCCCCCAGCACAAATGAGCAGTTCTTC.

V usage is TRBV27 and J usage is TRBJ2-7; 10 nucleotides align to TRBD1. There are 17 residues in the CDR3. From germline, CDR1 is MNHEY and CDR2 SMNVEV (reference sequence). V dropped 5 bases and J dropped 1; count of bases not matched to a gene: 11. The chain's CDR3 is CASSPRRDRGLSYEQYF. CDR3 sequence (DNA): TGTGCCAGCAGTCCGCGACGCGACAGGGGGCTATCCTACGAGCAGTACTTC.

This clone came up a few times. This chain connects TRBV18 to TRBJ1-1, with 8 bases that match TRBD1. Germline values: CDR1 KGHSH, CDR2 LQKENI. This CDR3 is built from 13 residues. V was pared by 4 bases and J by 6 bases, with 4 bases of the junction left unmatched. The CDR3 loop reads CASSLDRGSEAFF. DNA for the CDR3: TGTGCCAGCTCACTTGACAGGGGCTCTGAAGCTTTCTTT.

V is TRBV11-2 and J is TRBJ2-3, with TRBD2 identical over 12 bases. Germline CDR1 reads SGHAT; CDR2 reads FQNNGV. The CDR3 is made up of 18 amino acids. After removal of 8 bases from V and 3 bases from J, the junction contained 15 bases not matched to a gene. The CDR3 DNA reads TGTGCCAGCGGCCGGAGGGCTAGCGGGGGGGGCCAGACAGATACGCAGTATTTT. Translating it yields CASGRRASGGGQTDTQYF.

The chain combines TRBV20-1 with TRBJ1-2, with D possibly being TRBD1 (5 bases). Germline V lookup: CDR1 DFQATT, CDR2 SNEGSKA (reference sequence). With 3 bases removed from V and 13 bases from J, the gap between germline ends came to 9 bases. The CDR3 sequence is 9 residues long. CDR3 amino acids: CSARDILTF. The CDR3 DNA follows: TGCAGTGCTAGGGACATTCTCACCTTC.

The table lists this clone with a few counts. V usage is TRBV6-6 and J usage is TRBJ2-2; maybe TRBD2 (5 bases). Between the trimmed V and J ends, which lost 6 bases and 5 bases, there was a span of 16 bases. The CDR3 runs 15 residues. Germline V gene lookup returns CDR1 MNHNY and CDR2 SVGAGI (reference sequence). Here the CDR3 DNA reads TGTGCCAGCAGCCCCGGCCTAAGGGAGACCGGGGAGCTGTTTTTT. Its protein is CASSPGLRETGELFF.

This clone has more than one count but fewer than ten. The V and J genes are TRBV28 and TRBJ2-5, with 9 bases identical to TRBD2. CDR3 length: 13 amino acids. V shed 6 bases, J shed 5 bases, and the junction held 4 bases outside the gene matches. Germline CDR1 MDHEN, CDR2 SYDVKM. The CDR3 nucleotides are TGTGCCAGCAGCGGGACTAGCCGGGAGACCCAGTACTTC. Translating it yields CASSGTSRETQYF.

V and J are TRBV9 and TRBJ2-3; TRBD1 might be the D (5 bases). The V end lost 3 bases, the J end lost 5 bases, and 19 bases lay between the germline ends. Germline CDR1 is SGDLS and CDR2 is YYNGEE. There are 16 residues in the CDR3. CDR3: CASSALGVPKGDTQYF. The CDR3 region has the DNA TGTGCCAGCAGCGCCCTAGGGGTCCCCAAAGGAGATACGCAGTATTTT.